This TCR beta chain was sequenced during a study of shared clonotypes between healthy human individuals. The data were produced by immunoSEQ multiplex PCR, yet TCRdb's version contains in-frame clones alone and is incomplete. The sample has some 1 million clones; about 75% are singletons. This CDR3 comprises 18 residues. With V trimmed by 0 bases and J by 1 base, 10 bases remained unmatched. Per the germline V gene, CDR1 is WNHNN and CDR2 is SYGVQD (reference sequence). The J gene is TRBJ2-3, the V gene TRBV10-1; 7 positions match TRBD2. What was sequenced was memory CD4+ T cells sorted from blood. Specified subset: CD45RA-negative fraction. The TCR comes from a man aged 18 to 30 in good health. CDR3 in amino acids: CASSESIGGGGGTDTQYF. The DNA for the CDR3 is TGCGCCAGCAGTGAGTCGATTGGAGGCGGGGGAGGCACAGATACGCAGTATTTT.